This is a list of T cell receptor beta chains from one sample in a study of cytomegalovirus exposure and HLA in healthy donors. Produced via immunoSEQ multiplex PCR; TCRdb's table is partial and in-frame only. The sample has 100,000 to 150,000 clones. The specimen was PBMCs. These TCRs come from a man aged 18 to 30 in good health and CMV-seronegative. Both conserved end residues are part of each CDR3. The D gene is left open where the match is weak.

d_call	v_call	j_call	cdr3_aa	cdr3_nt
TRBD1	TRBV4-1	TRBJ1-1	CASSHLLGGQGFDTEAFF	TGCGCCAGCAGCCACCTCCTGGGGGGACAGGGGTTCGACACTGAAGCTTTCTTT
NA	TRBV9	TRBJ1-2	CASSVAQGSYGYTF	TGTGCCAGCAGCGTAGCTCAGGGCTCCTATGGCTACACCTTC
TRBD1	TRBV4-3	TRBJ2-7	CASSLGQGFTEQYF	TGCGCCAGCAGCCTAGGACAGGGATTTACCGAGCAGTACTTC
TRBD1	TRBV2	TRBJ1-5	CASSETGGQPQHF	TGTGCCAGCAGTGAAACAGGGGGGCAGCCCCAGCATTTT
NA	TRBV6-5	TRBJ2-7	CASENSYEQYF	TGTGCCAGCGAGAATTCGTACGAGCAGTACTTC
TRBD2	TRBV7-6	TRBJ2-1	CASSFLPGGTEQFF	TGTGCCAGCAGCTTTCTCCCGGGAGGGACTGAGCAGTTCTTC
NA	TRBV4-3	TRBJ1-4	CASSQVRVLGEKLFF	TGCGCCAGCAGCCAAGTTCGGGTCCTCGGTGAAAAACTGTTTTTT
NA	TRBV19	TRBJ1-2	CASRRGAPNYGYTF	TGTGCCAGTAGACGGGGGGCCCCTAACTATGGCTACACCTTC
TRBD2	TRBV5-4	TRBJ2-5	CASSLGGASGSKTQYF	TGTGCCAGCAGCTTGGGGGGTGCTAGCGGGAGTAAGACCCAGTACTTC
NA	TRBV6-1	TRBJ2-7	CASRIRVAGYEQYF	TGTGCCAGCAGGATCAGGGTGGCCGGCTACGAGCAGTACTTC
NA	TRBV28	TRBJ1-2	CASSSRDYGYTF	TGTGCCAGCAGTTCCAGGGACTATGGCTACACCTTC
NA	TRBV7-3	TRBJ2-4	CASSTTAGPENIQYF	TGTGCCAGCAGCACCACTGCGGGGCCCGAAAACATTCAGTACTTC
TRBD2	TRBV19	TRBJ2-3	CASSNSGRGDTQYF	TGTGCCAGTAGTAATAGCGGGAGGGGAGATACGCAGTATTTT
TRBD1	TRBV19	TRBJ1-6	CASRTGGGSPLHF	TGTGCCAGTCGGACAGGGGGCGGTTCACCCCTCCACTTT
TRBD2	TRBV7-2	TRBJ2-7	CASSLASGVSSYEQYF	TGTGCCAGCAGCTTGGCTAGCGGAGTGAGCTCCTACGAGCAGTACTTC
NA	TRBV7-2	TRBJ2-3	CASSFGLGSGTTDTQYF	TGTGCCAGCAGCTTTGGGTTGGGCAGCGGTACCACAGATACGCAGTATTTT
NA	TRBV11-3	TRBJ2-3	CASSLGAGDTDTQYF	TGTGCCAGCAGCCTCGGGGCAGGGGACACAGATACGCAGTATTTT
TRBD2	TRBV19	TRBJ2-7	CASSRGTSGNHEQYF	TGTGCCAGTAGCAGAGGGACTAGCGGGAACCACGAGCAGTACTTC
TRBD1	TRBV6-4	TRBJ1-2	CASREGQGRGGYTF	TGTGCCAGCAGAGAGGGACAGGGACGAGGCGGCTACACCTTC
NA	TRBV9	TRBJ2-2	CASSPYPGAGSGELFF	TGTGCCAGCAGCCCCTACCCTGGGGCCGGGTCTGGGGAGCTGTTTTTT
TRBD2	TRBV14	TRBJ2-1	CASSPQRGSSYNEQFF	TGTGCCAGCAGCCCTCAGCGGGGGAGCTCCTACAATGAGCAGTTCTTC
NA	TRBV29-1	TRBJ2-3	CSVVEESGIHTDTQYF	TGCAGCGTTGTGGAGGAGTCGGGGATACACACAGATACGCAGTATTTT
NA	TRBV7-8	TRBJ1-3	CASSLDGSSGNTIYF	TGTGCCAGCAGCTTAGATGGGAGCTCTGGAAACACCATATATTTT